This entry concerns a single T cell receptor (beta chain). Mismatch with germline at one junction end may stem from a read error. This sample is drawn from a study of T cells in tumors after PD-1 blockade. CDR1 SQVTM and CDR2 ANQGSEA come from the germline V gene. The CDR3 spans 14 residues. TCRdb's table, derived via immunoSEQ multiplex PCR, lists solely in-frame clones and lacks some. The data hold approximately 47,000 clones, with more than 65% observed a single time. The clonotype comes from a human donor with advanced basal cell or squamous cell carcinoma (not recorded which). The chain joins TRBV29-1 to TRBJ1-4, with D tentatively TRBD1 (5 bases). Sequencing was performed on PBMCs, taken before anti-PD-1 therapy. The CDR3 loop is CSVVLIGTNEKLLF. CDR3 nucleotides: TGCAGCGTTGTACTCATAGGGACTAATGAAAAACTGCTTTTT. The complete variable domain, with remaining parts taken from reference TRBV29-1 and TRBJ1-4, reads SAVISQKPSRDICQRGTSLTIQCQVDSQVTMMFWYRQQPGQSLTLIATANQGSEATYESGFVIDKFPISRPNLTFSTLTVSNMSPEDSSIYLCSVVLIGTNEKLLFGSGTQLSVL.